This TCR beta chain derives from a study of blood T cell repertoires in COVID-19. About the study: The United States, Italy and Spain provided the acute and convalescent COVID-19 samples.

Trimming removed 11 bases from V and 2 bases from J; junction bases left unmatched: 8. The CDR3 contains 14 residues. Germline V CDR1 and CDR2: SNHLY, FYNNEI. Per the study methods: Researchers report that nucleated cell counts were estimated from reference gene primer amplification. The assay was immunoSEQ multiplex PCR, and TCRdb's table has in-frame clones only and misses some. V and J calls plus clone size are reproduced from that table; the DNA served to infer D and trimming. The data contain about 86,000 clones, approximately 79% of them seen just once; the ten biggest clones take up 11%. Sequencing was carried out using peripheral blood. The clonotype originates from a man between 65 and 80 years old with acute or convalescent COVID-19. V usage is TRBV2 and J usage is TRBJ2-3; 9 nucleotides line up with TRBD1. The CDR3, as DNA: TGTGCCGGGGGCCGGGACAGGGTCACAGATACGCAGTATTTT. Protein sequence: CAGGRDRVTDTQYF. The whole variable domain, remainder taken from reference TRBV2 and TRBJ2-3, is EPEVTQTPSHQVTQMGQEVILRCVPISNHLYFYWYRQILGQKVEFLVSFYNNEISEKSEIFDDQFSVERPDGSNFTLKIRSTKLEDSAMYFCAGGRDRVTDTQYFGPGTRLTVL.